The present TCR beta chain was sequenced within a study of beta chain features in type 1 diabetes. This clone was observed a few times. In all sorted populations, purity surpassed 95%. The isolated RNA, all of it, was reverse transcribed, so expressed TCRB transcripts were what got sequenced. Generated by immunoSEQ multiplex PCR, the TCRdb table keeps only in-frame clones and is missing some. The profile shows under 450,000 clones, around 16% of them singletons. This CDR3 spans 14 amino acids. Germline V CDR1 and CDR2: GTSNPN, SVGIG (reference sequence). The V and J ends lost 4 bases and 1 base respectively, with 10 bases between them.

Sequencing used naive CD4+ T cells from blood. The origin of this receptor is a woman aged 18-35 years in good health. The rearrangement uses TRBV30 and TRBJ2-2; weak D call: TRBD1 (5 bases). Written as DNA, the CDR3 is TGTGCCTGGACAGGGCTTTTGAACACCGGGGAGCTGTTTTTT. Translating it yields CAWTGLLNTGELFF.